This TCR beta chain appears in the sequencing data of a study of blood T cells in healthy people across ages. To note about this clonotype: Its antigen is as yet unknown.

Donation came from healthy Caucasian individuals in Russia who were aged roughly 6 to 95. Broader study findings: A roughly linear fall in TCR beta diversity per million T cells was seen with increasing age.

Using a J-beta primer mix together with a sample-barcoded 5' primer, a second PCR was run for 7 to 11 cycles. TCRdb reanalysed the 5' RACE reads using MiXCR and keeps one entry per CDR3 protein. The repertoire has hundreds of thousands of distinct CDR3 sequences, approximately 40% of them found once; the top ten carry 25% to 35%. The germline CDR1 and CDR2 sequences are MNHEY and SVGEGT. The CDR3 is 14 residues long. Trimming removed 4 bases from V and 7 bases from J; junction bases left unmatched: 6. The clonotype was recovered from a man older than 75 in good health. The V call is TRBV6-2 or TRBV6-3, the J call TRBJ2-5; 10 positions agree with TRBD2. Material for sequencing was blood. CDR3 in amino acids: CASSFPSGSLTQYF. The DNA of the CDR3 is TGTGCCAGCAGTTTTCCTAGCGGGAGTTTGACCCAGTACTTC.